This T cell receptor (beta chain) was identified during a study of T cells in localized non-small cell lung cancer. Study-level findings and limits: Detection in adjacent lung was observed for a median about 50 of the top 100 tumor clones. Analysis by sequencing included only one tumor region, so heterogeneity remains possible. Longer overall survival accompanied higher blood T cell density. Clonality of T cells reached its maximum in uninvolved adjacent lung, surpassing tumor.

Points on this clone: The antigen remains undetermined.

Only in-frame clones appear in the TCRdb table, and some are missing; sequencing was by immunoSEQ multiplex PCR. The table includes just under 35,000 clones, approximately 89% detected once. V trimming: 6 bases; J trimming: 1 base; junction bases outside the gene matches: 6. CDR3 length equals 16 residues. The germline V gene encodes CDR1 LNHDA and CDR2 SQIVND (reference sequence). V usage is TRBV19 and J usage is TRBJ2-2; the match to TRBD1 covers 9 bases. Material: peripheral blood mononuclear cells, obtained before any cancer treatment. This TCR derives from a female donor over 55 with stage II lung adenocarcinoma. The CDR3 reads CASRIPGQGNTGELFF. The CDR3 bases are TGTGCCAGTAGGATACCGGGACAGGGGAACACCGGGGAGCTGTTTTTT.